Presented here are 16 T cell receptor beta chains from one specimen sequenced in a study of CD8 T cells in Susac syndrome. RNA in amounts of roughly 0.5 to 1 ug was reverse transcribed with random hexamers. TCRdb re-called the immunoSEQ multiplex PCR reads through MiXCR, storing one row per CDR3 protein. The sample contains roughly 130,000 distinct CDR3 sequences, around 96% of which appear only once. The sample consisted of CD4+ T cells from PBMCs. These receptors all come from a human donor in good health.

The rearrangement links TRBV29-1 to TRBJ2-1; 9 bases line up with TRBD2. Germline V gene lookup returns CDR1 SQVTM and CDR2 ANQGSEA. The trim removed 6 bases at V and 5 bases at J, leaving 8 bases unmatched. This CDR3 has 14 amino acids. The CDR3 DNA follows: TGCAGCGTAGGTACGGCTAGCGGGAACAATGAGCAGTTCTTC. Its translation: CSVGTASGNNEQFF.

This clonotype showed up just once. The chain is built from TRBV7-9 and TRBJ2-5; the D gene is possibly TRBD2 (5 bases). The V end lost 1 base, the J end lost 7 bases, and 16 bases lay between the germline ends. Per the germline V gene, CDR1 is SEHNR and CDR2 is FQNEAQ (reference sequence). This CDR3 contains 15 residues. CDR3 nucleotides: TGTGCCAGCAGCTTAGTTGGAGGAGGCCTCGGGACCCAGTACTTC. Translated: CASSLVGGGLGTQYF.

The genes are TRBV6-1 and TRBJ2-1; 11 nucleotides agree with TRBD2. The CDR3 totals 16 residues. Germline V CDR1 and CDR2: MNHNS, SASEGT. The J segment lost 6 bases and the V segment lost 6 bases, leaving 10 bases of the junction unmatched. DNA of the CDR3: TGTGCCAGCAGCCGGAGTAGCGGGAGGGGGAGCAATGAGCAGTTCTTC. Its protein is CASSRSSGRGSNEQFF.

Only a few counts were recorded for this clonotype. The rearrangement joins TRBV14 to TRBJ2-5; 8 positions agree with TRBD1. The V and J ends lost 4 bases and 5 bases, in that order; junction bases with no gene match: 3. In germline, CDR1 is SGHDN, CDR2 FVKESK. The CDR3 length is 13 residues. CDR3 coding DNA: TGTGCCAGCAGCCTGGACAGGGTGGAGACCCAGTACTTC. Translated, it gives CASSLDRVETQYF. Looking up the rest from reference TRBV14 and TRBJ2-5 gives the full variable domain: EAGVTQFPSHSVIEKGQTVTLRCDPISGHDNLYWYRRVMGKEIKFLLHFVKESKQDESGMPNNRFLAERTGGTYSTLKVQPAELEDSGVYFCASSLDRVETQYFGPGTRLLVL.

This clonotype was recorded once. The DNA for the CDR3 is TGCGCCAGCGGACTGTCCGGGAGCGTCACAGAGACCCAGTACTTC. Translating it yields CASGLSGSVTETQYF. The chain carries TRBV5-1 and TRBJ2-5; D is perhaps TRBD2 (6 bases). The CDR3 is 15 residues long. CDR1 is SGHRS, CDR2 YFSETQ, per germline. V lost 7 bases and J lost 4, with 20 bases in between.

The genes are TRBV29-1 and TRBJ1-2; no clear D gene. V was shortened by 3 bases and J by 4 bases, with 12 bases between the two germline ends. The CDR3 is 13 residues long. Germline CDR1 is SQVTM and CDR2 is ANQGSEA. In nucleotides, the CDR3 is TGCAGCGTTGACTCGGTGACGGCCTATGGCTACACCTTC. Translated, it gives CSVDSVTAYGYTF.

This chain connects TRBV29-1 to TRBJ2-1; no clear D gene. This CDR3 comprises 14 residues. Germline CDR1 SQVTM, CDR2 ANQGSEA. The V and J ends lost 4 bases and 6 bases respectively, with 16 bases between them. Here the CDR3 DNA reads TGCAGCGTTGGAACGGGTTTGACGGGCAATGAGCAGTTCTTC. It yields the protein CSVGTGLTGNEQFF.

This clonotype was counted a few times. The V call is TRBV6-5, the J call TRBJ2-1, with a possible D match to TRBD2 (5 bases). The V end was cut by 0 bases, the J end by 10 bases, with 7 bases between. The CDR3 loop spans 12 amino acids. Germline-derived CDR1 and CDR2 are MNHEY and SVGAGI. DNA of the CDR3: TGTGCCAGCAGTTACTCGAGGGAGGAGCAGTTCTTC. Its protein is CASSYSREEQFF.

The V and J genes are TRBV15 and TRBJ2-1; D is ambiguous. Germline values: CDR1 LNHNV, CDR2 YYDKDF (reference sequence). This CDR3 contains 14 residues. V was shortened by 0 bases and J by 8 bases, with 11 bases between the two germline ends. The CDR3 region has the DNA TGTGCCACCAGCAGAGACCCTAGTCCAGATGAGCAGTTCTTC. Its protein is CATSRDPSPDEQFF.

This chain uses TRBV29-1 with TRBJ2-6; D not certain. Germline V CDR1 and CDR2: SQVTM, ANQGSEA. This CDR3 region has 15 residues. The V end lost 2 bases, the J end lost 0 bases, and 8 bases lay between the germline ends. Written as DNA, the CDR3 is TGCAGCGTTGAATGGGCAGGCTCTGGGGCCAACGTCCTGACTTTC. It yields the protein CSVEWAGSGANVLTF.

The rearrangement joins TRBV3-1 to TRBJ1-2; no clear D. Trimming took off 1 base at V and 2 bases at J, with 8 bases between the two ends. The germline V gene encodes CDR1 LGHDT and CDR2 YNNKEL (reference sequence). CDR3 size: 14 residues. The chain's CDR3 is CASSQGAQNYGYTF. The CDR3 DNA is TGTGCCAGCAGCCAAGGGGCACAGAACTATGGCTACACCTTC.

This chain uses TRBV29-1 with TRBJ2-3; 8 positions match TRBD1. V was clipped by 4 bases and J by 1 base; unmatched bases: 4. Germline V gene data show CDR1 as SQVTM and CDR2 as ANQGSEA. The CDR3 totals 14 residues. The CDR3 DNA reads as TGCAGCGTTGGACAGGGGATTGGCACAGATACGCAGTATTTT. Protein: CSVGQGIGTDTQYF.

The chain is built from TRBV7-2 and TRBJ2-1; 10 bases agree with TRBD2. With 6 bases clipped from V and 6 bases from J, the junction kept 2 bases outside the gene matches. Germline loops: CDR1 SGHTA, CDR2 FQGNSA. This CDR3 is built from 13 residues. DNA for the CDR3: TGTGCCAGCAGACTAGCGGGACGCAATGAGCAGTTCTTC. Encoded protein: CASRLAGRNEQFF.

This clonotype has only one observation. J is TRBJ1-1 and V is TRBV3-1; no clear D. V lost 3 bases and J 4 bases, leaving 9 bases between the germline ends. Germline V CDR1 and CDR2: LGHDT, YNNKEL (reference sequence). The CDR3 runs to 13 residues. CDR3 amino acids: CASSQGRSTEAFF. CDR3 DNA sequence: TGTGCCAGCAGCCAGGGCCGGAGCACTGAAGCTTTCTTT.

A single count supports this clonotype. V usage is TRBV3-1 and J usage is TRBJ1-3; D is unclear. Per the germline V gene, CDR1 is LGHDT and CDR2 is YNNKEL (reference sequence). Trimming left V 1 base short and J 0 bases short, with 10 bases between. CDR3 length: 16 amino acids. The CDR3 spells CASSQGTWSSGNTIYF. The CDR3 DNA reads as TGTGCCAGCAGCCAAGGTACATGGAGCTCTGGAAACACCATATATTTT.

The V call is TRBV5-1, the J call TRBJ1-2; 8 nucleotides line up with TRBD1. The CDR3 length is 13 residues. Germline V gene lookup returns CDR1 SGHRS and CDR2 YFSETQ. Trimming cost V 4 bases and J 10 bases; bases outside gene matches: 9. This CDR3 is CASSPGTGGDYTF. The CDR3 nucleotides are TGCGCCAGCAGCCCCGGGACAGGAGGGGACTACACCTTC. The variable domain in full, with the rest retrieved from reference TRBV5-1 and TRBJ1-2, is KAGVTQTPRYLIKTRGQQVTLSCSPISGHRSVSWYQQTPGQGLQFLFEYFSETQRNKGNFPGRFSGRQFSNSRSEMNVSTLELGDSALYLCASSPGTGGDYTFGSGTRLTVV.